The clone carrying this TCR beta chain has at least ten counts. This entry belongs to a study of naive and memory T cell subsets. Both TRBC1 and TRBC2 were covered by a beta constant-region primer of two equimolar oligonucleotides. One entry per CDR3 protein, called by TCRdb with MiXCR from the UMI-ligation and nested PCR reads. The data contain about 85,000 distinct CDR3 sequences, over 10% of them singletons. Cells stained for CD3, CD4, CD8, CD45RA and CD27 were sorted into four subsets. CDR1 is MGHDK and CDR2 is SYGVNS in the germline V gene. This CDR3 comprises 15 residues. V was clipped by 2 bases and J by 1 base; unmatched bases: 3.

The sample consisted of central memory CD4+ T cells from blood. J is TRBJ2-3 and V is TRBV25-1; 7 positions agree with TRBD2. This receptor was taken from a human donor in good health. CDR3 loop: CASSEVSGGTDTQYF. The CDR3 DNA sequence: TGTGCCAGCAGTGAAGTAAGCGGGGGCACAGATACGCAGTATTTT.